These 9 T cell receptor beta chains came from one sample sequenced in a study of beta chain features in type 1 diabetes. General study results and limits: All four CD4+ subsets from Type 1 diabetes patients carried moderately but significantly shorter TCRB CDR3s.

Since all of the isolated RNA was reverse transcribed, expressed TCRB transcripts were what got sequenced. TCRdb keeps only in-frame clones here, not all; method: immunoSEQ multiplex PCR. The sample shows 200,000 to 300,000 clones, around 9.9% of them seen only once. For these TCRs, the target antigens are not known. The sequenced sample consisted of naive CD4+ T cells from blood. The receptors were gathered from a man aged 25 to 45 with type 1 diabetes.

The chain has TRBV4-3 and TRBJ1-6, with D maybe TRBD1 (6 bases). V was clipped by 1 base and J by 9 bases, with 19 bases between them. CDR1 and CDR2 (germline): LGHNA, YSLEER. This CDR3 is built from 17 residues. CDR3 nucleotide sequence: TGCGCCAGCAGCCAAGTCCGAACGGGGGGGGCAGGTTCACCCCTCCACTTT. Amino acids: CASSQVRTGGAGSPLHF.

Only a few counts were recorded for this clone. This chain links TRBV9 with TRBJ2-3, with TRBD2 matching over 9 bases. After removal of 3 bases from V and 1 base from J, the junction contained 3 bases not matched to a gene. In germline, CDR1 is SGDLS, CDR2 YYNGEE. The CDR3 loop spans 15 amino acids. CDR3 amino acids: CASSGPSGGTDTQYF. Here the CDR3 DNA reads TGTGCCAGCAGCGGACCTAGCGGGGGCACAGATACGCAGTATTTT.

The chain joins TRBV7-2 to TRBJ2-5; tentative D call: TRBD1 (6 bases). The CDR3 spans 14 residues. The germline V and J ends were trimmed by 5 bases and 5 bases, with 15 bases remaining between them. Germline V gene sequence: CDR1 SGHTA, CDR2 FQGNSA. The CDR3 bases are TGTGCCAGCAGCGCCCCGGACAGAAGGGAGACCCAGTACTTC. Amino acid sequence: CASSAPDRRETQYF. The full variable domain, completed using reference TRBV7-2 and TRBJ2-5, is GAGVSQSPSNKVTEKGKDVELRCDPISGHTALYWYRQSLGQGLEFLIYFQGNSAPDKSGLPSDRFSAERTGGSVSTLTIQRTQQEDSAVYLCASSAPDRRETQYFGPGTRLLVL.

The rearrangement joins TRBV6-5 to TRBJ2-3, with D perhaps matching TRBD2 (6 bases). The CDR3 runs to 13 residues. Germline lookup yields CDR1 MNHEY and CDR2 SVGAGI. Between the trimmed V and J ends, which lost 6 bases and 0 bases, there was a span of 7 bases. The CDR3 DNA reads as TGTGCCAGCAGCCGGGGGAGCACAGATACGCAGTATTTT. Translating gives CASSRGSTDTQYF.

This clone was recorded a few times. This sequence joins TRBV5-6 and TRBJ2-1, with D possibly matching TRBD2 (7 bases). The V gene's germline CDR1 is SGHDT and CDR2 YYEEEE. With 7 bases removed from V and 4 bases from J, the gap between germline ends came to 12 bases. The CDR3 consists of 13 residues. CDR3 amino acids: CASAGAFYNEQFF. The CDR3, as DNA: TGTGCCAGCGCGGGGGCATTTTACAATGAGCAGTTCTTC.

This clone was detected only a few times. This chain links TRBV7-2 with TRBJ2-3; D is possibly TRBD1 (6 bases). This CDR3 is built from 13 residues. CDR1 and CDR2 (germline): SGHTA, FQGNSA. The V gene lost 6 bases and the J gene lost 4 bases, with 11 bases spanning the gap. CDR3 nucleotide sequence: TGTGCCAGCAGGCACAGGGATGCAGATACGCAGTATTTT. It encodes CASRHRDADTQYF.

The rearrangement joins TRBV27 to TRBJ2-7; TRBD1 matches 9 bases. Germline lookup yields CDR1 MNHEY and CDR2 SMNVEV (reference sequence). The CDR3 length is 13 residues. J was trimmed by 6 bases and V by 6 bases; bases with no gene match: 6. In nucleotides, the CDR3 is TGTGCCAGCAGCCAAAACAGGGGGCGCGAGCAGTACTTC. It encodes CASSQNRGREQYF.

This chain joins TRBV2 and TRBJ1-5; TRBD1 might be the D (5 bases). V was clipped by 4 bases and J by 6 bases, with 13 bases between them. In germline, CDR1 is SNHLY, CDR2 FYNNEI. The CDR3 length is 14 residues. The CDR3 is CASSVGREAQPQHF. The DNA of the CDR3 is TGTGCCAGCAGTGTGGGCAGGGAGGCTCAGCCCCAGCATTTT.

This clone has a handful of counts. The chain links TRBV10-3 to TRBJ1-5; D is ambiguous. In germline, CDR1 is ENHRY, CDR2 SYGVKD. This CDR3 region has 12 residues. Trimming shortened V by 2 bases and J by 6 bases, and 5 bases separated the two germline ends. CDR3 in amino acids: CAISETVQPQHF. In DNA, the CDR3 is TGTGCCATCAGTGAGACGGTTCAGCCCCAGCATTTT.